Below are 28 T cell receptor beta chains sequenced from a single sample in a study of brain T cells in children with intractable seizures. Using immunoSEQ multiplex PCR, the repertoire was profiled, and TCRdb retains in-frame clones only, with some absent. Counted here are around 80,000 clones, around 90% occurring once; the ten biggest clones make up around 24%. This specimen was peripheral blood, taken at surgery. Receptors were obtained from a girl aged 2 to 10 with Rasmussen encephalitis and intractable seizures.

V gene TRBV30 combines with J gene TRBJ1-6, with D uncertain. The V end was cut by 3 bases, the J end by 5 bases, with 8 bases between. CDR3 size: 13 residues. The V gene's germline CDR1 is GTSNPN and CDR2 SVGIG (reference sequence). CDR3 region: CAWRRQNNSPLHF. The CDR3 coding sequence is TGTGCCTGGAGGCGTCAGAATAATTCACCCCTCCACTTT.

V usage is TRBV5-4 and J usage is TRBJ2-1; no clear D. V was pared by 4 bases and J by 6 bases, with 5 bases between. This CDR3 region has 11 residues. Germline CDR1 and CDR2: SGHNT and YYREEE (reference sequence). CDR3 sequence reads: CASSVGNEQFF. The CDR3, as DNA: TGTGCCAGCAGCGTCGGCAATGAGCAGTTCTTC.

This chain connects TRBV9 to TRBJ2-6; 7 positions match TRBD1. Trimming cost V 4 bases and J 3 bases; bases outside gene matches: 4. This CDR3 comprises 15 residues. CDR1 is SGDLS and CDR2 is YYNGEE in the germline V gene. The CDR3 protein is CASSSNRGGANVLTF. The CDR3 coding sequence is TGTGCCAGCAGCTCAAACAGGGGTGGGGCCAACGTCCTGACTTTC.

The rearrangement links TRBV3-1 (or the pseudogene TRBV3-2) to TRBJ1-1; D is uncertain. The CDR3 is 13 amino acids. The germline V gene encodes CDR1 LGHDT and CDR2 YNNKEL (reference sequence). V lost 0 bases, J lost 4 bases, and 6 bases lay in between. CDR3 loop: CASSQEWGTEAFF. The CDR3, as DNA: TGTGCCAGCAGCCAAGAATGGGGCACTGAAGCTTTCTTT.

The CDR3 coding sequence is TGTGCCAGCAGCTTGGCCCGTTCCACAGATACGCAGTATTTT. Translated: CASSLARSTDTQYF. The rearrangement links TRBV5-4 to TRBJ2-3; D remains unclear. V shed 0 bases and J shed 2 bases, with 7 bases lying between them. CDR3 length equals 14 residues. In germline, CDR1 is SGHNT, CDR2 YYREEE (reference sequence).

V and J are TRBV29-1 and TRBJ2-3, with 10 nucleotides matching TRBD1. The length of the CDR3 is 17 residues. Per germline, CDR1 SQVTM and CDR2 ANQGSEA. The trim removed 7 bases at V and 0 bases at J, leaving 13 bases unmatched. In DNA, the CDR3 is TGCAGCGCCCAGACCGCGACAGGGGGCCTTAGCACAGATACGCAGTATTTT. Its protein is CSAQTATGGLSTDTQYF.

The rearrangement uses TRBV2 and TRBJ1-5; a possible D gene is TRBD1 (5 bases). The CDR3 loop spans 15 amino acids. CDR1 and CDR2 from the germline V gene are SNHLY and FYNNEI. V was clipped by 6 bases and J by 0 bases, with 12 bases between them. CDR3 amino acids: CASSHGHLSNQPQHF. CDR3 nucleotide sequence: TGTGCCAGCAGCCACGGACACCTTAGCAATCAGCCCCAGCATTTT.

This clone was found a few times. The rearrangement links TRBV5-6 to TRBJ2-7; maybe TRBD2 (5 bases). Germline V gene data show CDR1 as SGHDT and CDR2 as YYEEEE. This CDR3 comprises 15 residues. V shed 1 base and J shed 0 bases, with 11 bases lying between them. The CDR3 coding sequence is TGTGCCAGCAGCTTGAGAGGGATAGCCTCCTACGAGCAGTACTTC. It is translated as CASSLRGIASYEQYF.

CDR3 in DNA: TGTGCCAGCAGCTTATCGGCCTACAATGAGCAGTTCTTC. Its protein is CASSLSAYNEQFF. The chain recombines TRBV11-2 with TRBJ2-1; D ambiguous. Germline assignment: CDR1 SGHAT and CDR2 FQNNGV. Trimming stripped 2 bases from V and 2 bases from J, with 4 bases between. The CDR3 consists of 13 residues. The full variable domain, with the rest looked up from reference TRBV11-2 and TRBJ2-1, is EAGVAQSPRYKIIEKRQSVAFWCNPISGHATLYWYQQILGQGPKLLIQFQNNGVVDDSQLPKDRFSAERLKGVDSTLKIQPAKLEDSAVYLCASSLSAYNEQFFGPGTRLTVL.

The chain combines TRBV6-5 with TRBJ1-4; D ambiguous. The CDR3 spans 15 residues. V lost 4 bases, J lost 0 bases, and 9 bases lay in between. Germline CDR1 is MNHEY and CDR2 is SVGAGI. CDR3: CASSSRTATNEKLFF. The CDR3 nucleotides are TGTGCCAGCAGTTCCCGGACGGCAACTAATGAAAAACTGTTTTTT.

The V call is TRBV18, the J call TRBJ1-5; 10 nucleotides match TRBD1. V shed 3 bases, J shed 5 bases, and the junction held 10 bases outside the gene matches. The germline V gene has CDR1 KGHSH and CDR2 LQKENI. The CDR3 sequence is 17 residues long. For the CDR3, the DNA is TGTGCCAGCTCACCGGGGGTGACAGGGGGCGGGCATCAGCCCCAGCATTTT. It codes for CASSPGVTGGGHQPQHF.

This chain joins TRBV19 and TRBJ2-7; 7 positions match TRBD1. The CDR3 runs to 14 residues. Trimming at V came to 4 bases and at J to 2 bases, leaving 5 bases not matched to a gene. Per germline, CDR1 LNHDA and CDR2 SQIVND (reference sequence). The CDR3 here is CASSRQGLPYEQYF. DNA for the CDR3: TGTGCCAGTAGTAGACAGGGTTTGCCCTACGAGCAGTACTTC.

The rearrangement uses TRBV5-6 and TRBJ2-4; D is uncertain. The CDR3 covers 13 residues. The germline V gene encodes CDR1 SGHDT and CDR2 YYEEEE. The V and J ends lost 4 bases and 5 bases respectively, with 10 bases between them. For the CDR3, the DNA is TGTGCCAGCAGCCCTTCGGCGGAAAACATTCAGTACTTC. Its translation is CASSPSAENIQYF.

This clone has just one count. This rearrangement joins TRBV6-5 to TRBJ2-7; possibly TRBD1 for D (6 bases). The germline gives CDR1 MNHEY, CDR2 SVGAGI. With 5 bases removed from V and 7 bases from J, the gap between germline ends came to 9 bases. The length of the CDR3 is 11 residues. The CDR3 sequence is CASSNREEQYF. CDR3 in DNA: TGTGCCAGCAGTAACAGGGAAGAGCAGTACTTC.

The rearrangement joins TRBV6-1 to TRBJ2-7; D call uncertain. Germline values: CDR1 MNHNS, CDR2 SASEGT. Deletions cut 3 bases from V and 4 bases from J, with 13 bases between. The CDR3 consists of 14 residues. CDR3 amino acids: CASSDQRSLYEQYF. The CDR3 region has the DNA TGTGCCAGCAGTGATCAGAGAAGCCTTTACGAGCAGTACTTC.

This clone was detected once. The CDR3 is CAWVDAGKAKNIQYF. CDR3 nucleotide sequence: TGTGCCTGGGTGGACGCGGGGAAGGCCAAAAACATTCAGTACTTC. V and J are TRBV30 and TRBJ2-4; weak D call: TRBD2 (6 bases). Trimming pared 5 bases from V and 1 base from J, leaving 15 bases between. Germline lookup yields CDR1 GTSNPN and CDR2 SVGIG (reference sequence). There are 15 residues in the CDR3. Complete variable domain (other parts from reference TRBV30 and TRBJ2-4): SQTIHQWPATLVQPVGSPLSLECTVEGTSNPNLYWYRQAAGRGLQLLFYSVGIGQISSEVPQNLSASRPQDRQFILSSKKLLLSDSGFYLCAWVDAGKAKNIQYFGAGTRLSVL.

The CDR3 bases are TGTGCCAGCAGTGATCACGGAGGGGGCGGGAGCTATGGCTACACCTTC. It is translated as CASSDHGGGGSYGYTF. The chain uses TRBV2 and TRBJ1-2, with 7 bases aligning to TRBD1. With 3 bases clipped from V and 4 bases from J, the junction kept 11 bases outside the gene matches. The CDR3 extends over 16 amino acids. Per germline, CDR1 SNHLY and CDR2 FYNNEI.

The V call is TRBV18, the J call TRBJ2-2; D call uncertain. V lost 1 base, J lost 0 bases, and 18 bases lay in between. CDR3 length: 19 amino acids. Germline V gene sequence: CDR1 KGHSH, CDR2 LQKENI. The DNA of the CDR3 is TGTGCCAGCTCACCACGCCCTCTACTTGCAAATGCGAACACCGGGGAGCTGTTTTTT. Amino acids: CASSPRPLLANANTGELFF.

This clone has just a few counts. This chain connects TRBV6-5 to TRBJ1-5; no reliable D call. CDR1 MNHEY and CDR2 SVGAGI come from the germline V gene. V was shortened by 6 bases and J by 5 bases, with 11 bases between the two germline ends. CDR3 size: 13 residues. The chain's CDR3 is CASRPGRDQPQHF. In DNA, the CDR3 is TGTGCCAGCAGACCCGGTAGGGATCAGCCCCAGCATTTT.

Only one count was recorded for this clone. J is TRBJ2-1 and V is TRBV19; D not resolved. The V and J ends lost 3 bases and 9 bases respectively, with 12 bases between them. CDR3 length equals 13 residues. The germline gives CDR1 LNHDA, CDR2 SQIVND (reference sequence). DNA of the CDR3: TGTGCCAGTAGTATCGGTCGCTTCAGTGAGCAGTTCTTC. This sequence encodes CASSIGRFSEQFF.

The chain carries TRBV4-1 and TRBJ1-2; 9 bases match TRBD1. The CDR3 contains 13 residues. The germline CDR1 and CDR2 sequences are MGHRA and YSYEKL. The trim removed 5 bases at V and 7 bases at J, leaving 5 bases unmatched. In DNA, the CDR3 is TGCGCCAGCAGCAAAGGGACAGGGTTTGGCTACACCTTC. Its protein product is CASSKGTGFGYTF.

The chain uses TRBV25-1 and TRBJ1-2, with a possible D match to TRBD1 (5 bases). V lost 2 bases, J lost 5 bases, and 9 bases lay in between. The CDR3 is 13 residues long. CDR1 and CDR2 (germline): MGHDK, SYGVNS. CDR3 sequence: CASSEPGLYGYTF. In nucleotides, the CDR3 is TGTGCCAGCAGTGAACCAGGGCTTTATGGCTACACCTTC.

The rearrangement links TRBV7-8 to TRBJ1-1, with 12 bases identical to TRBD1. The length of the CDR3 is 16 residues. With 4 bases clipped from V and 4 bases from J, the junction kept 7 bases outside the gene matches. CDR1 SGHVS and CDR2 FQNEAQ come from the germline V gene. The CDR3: CASSSPGQGARTEAFF. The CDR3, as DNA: TGTGCCAGCAGCTCGCCGGGACAGGGGGCGCGCACTGAAGCTTTCTTT. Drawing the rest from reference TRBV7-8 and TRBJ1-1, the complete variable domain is GAGVSQSPRYKVAKRGQDVALRCDPISGHVSLFWYQQALGQGPEFLTYFQNEAQLDKSGLPSDRFFAERPEGSVSTLKIQRTQQEDSAVYLCASSSPGQGARTEAFFGQGTRLTVV.

CDR3 coding DNA: TGTGCCAGCTCACCAATGGGTACGGGCTACACCTTC. It specifies CASSPMGTGYTF. V gene TRBV18 combines with J gene TRBJ1-2; no definite D call. Trimming left V 2 bases short and J 8 bases short, with 9 bases between. Germline V gene sequence: CDR1 KGHSH, CDR2 LQKENI. CDR3 length: 12 amino acids.

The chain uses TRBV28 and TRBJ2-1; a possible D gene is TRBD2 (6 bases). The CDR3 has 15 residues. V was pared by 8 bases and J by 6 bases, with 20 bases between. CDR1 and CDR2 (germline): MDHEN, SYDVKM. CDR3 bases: TGTGCCAGCCCTCTGGGGCGGGGACCGGGCAATGAGCAGTTCTTC. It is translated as CASPLGRGPGNEQFF.

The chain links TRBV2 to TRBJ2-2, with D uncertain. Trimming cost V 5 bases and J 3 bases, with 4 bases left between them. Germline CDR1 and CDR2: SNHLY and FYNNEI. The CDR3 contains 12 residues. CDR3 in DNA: TGTGCCAGCAGTCCATACACCGGGGAGCTGTTTTTT. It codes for CASSPYTGELFF.

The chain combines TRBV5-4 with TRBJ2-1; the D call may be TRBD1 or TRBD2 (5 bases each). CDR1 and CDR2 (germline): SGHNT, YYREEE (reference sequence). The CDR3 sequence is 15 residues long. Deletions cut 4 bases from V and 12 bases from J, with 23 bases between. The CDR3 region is CASSTDGAPGRLQFF. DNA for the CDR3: TGTGCCAGCAGCACTGACGGGGCTCCCGGGCGTTTGCAGTTCTTC.

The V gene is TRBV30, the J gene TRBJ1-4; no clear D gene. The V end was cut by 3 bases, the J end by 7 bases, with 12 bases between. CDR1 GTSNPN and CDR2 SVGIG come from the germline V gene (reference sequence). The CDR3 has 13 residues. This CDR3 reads CAWRHAGGEKLFF. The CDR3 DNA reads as TGTGCCTGGAGGCACGCTGGTGGTGAAAAACTGTTTTTT.